This TCR beta chain was captured in a study of shared clonotypes between healthy human individuals. Broader study findings: Sampling was confined to blood; repertoires within tissues likely differ. Clonotype sharing levels among donors were expected to vary with sequencing depth.

Trimming left V 2 bases short and J 0 bases short, with 8 bases between. The length of the CDR3 is 15 residues. Per the germline V gene, CDR1 is WSHSY and CDR2 is SAAADI. Points on this clone: The antigen remains unidentified.

The study enrolled healthy HIV-negative adults without recent acute infections or vaccinations as donors. Extraction of genomic DNA in unsorted samples used approximately 96 million PBMCs. Using immunoSEQ multiplex PCR, the repertoire was profiled, and TCRdb retains in-frame clones only, with some absent. Among about half a million clones, 79% were seen once, and the ten largest hold approximately 13%. The sequenced material came from PBMCs. The chain links TRBV10-2 to TRBJ1-5; D is ambiguous. This clonotype originated in a woman aged 40 to 55 in good health. Some clones in this sample may be carry-over from other donors' samples. Written as DNA, the CDR3 is TGCGCCAGCAGTGAGGTGGGTTATAGCAATCAGCCCCAGCATTTT. This sequence encodes CASSEVGYSNQPQHF.